Only a few counts were recorded for the clone carrying this TCR beta chain. Its antigen remains unidentified. The sample comes from a study of T cells in localized non-small cell lung cancer. Findings and caveats of the study: Median around 62 top-100 tumor clones were shared with paired adjacent lung. Increased T cell density in blood showed an association with longer overall survival. Because only a single region of the tumor was sequenced, heterogeneity remains possible. Tumor trailed uninvolved adjacent lung in T cell clonality, which peaked there.

Trimming shortened V by 7 bases and J by 0 bases, and 6 bases separated the two germline ends. From germline, CDR1 is MDHEN and CDR2 SYDVKM. The CDR3 totals 12 residues. The assay was immunoSEQ multiplex PCR, and TCRdb's table has in-frame clones only and misses some. The sample yields some 3,100 clones, about 26% seen once. The sequencing here drew on lung tumor tissue, taken before any cancer treatment. This TCR was recovered from a woman aged 40-70 years with stage I squamous cell lung carcinoma. This rearrangement joins TRBV28 to TRBJ1-2; D is ambiguous. In DNA, the CDR3 is TGTGCCAGCAAAACAGCTAACTATGGCTACACCTTC. Translated: CASKTANYGYTF.